This T cell receptor (beta chain) was recorded in a study of blood T cell repertoires in COVID-19. Across the study: The United States, Italy and Spain provided the acute and convalescent COVID-19 samples.

Seattle patient enrollment occurred during active infection, with longitudinal follow-up thereafter. In the authors' workflow: Estimation of nucleated cell counts was performed using reference gene primer amplification. Produced via immunoSEQ multiplex PCR; TCRdb's table is partial and in-frame only. That table furnishes V, J and clone size, whereas the DNA furnished D and trimming. Of fewer than 650,000 clones listed, less than 90% were seen once; the top ten hold about 8.2%. The CDR3 has 15 residues. Germline assignment: CDR1 SGHAT and CDR2 FQNNGV. Trimming removed 0 bases from V and 4 bases from J, with 10 bases in between.

Sequencing input: peripheral blood. The TCR comes from a woman in her forties or fifties with COVID-19, enrolled during active disease. The V call is TRBV11-2, the J call TRBJ1-5; D is ambiguous. DNA for the CDR3: TGTGCCAGCAGCTTAGAAGGACTCGGAAATCAGCCCCAGCATTTT. This translates into CASSLEGLGNQPQHF.